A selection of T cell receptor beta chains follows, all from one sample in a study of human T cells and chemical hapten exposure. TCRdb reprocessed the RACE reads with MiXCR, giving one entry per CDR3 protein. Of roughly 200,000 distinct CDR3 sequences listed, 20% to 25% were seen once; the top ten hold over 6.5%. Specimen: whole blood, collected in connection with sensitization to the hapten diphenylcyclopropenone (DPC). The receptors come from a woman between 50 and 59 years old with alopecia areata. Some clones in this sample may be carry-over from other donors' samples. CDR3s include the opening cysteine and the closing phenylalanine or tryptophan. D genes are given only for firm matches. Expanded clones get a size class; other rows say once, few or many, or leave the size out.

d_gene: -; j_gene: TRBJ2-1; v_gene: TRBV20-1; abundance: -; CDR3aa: CSASGTSYNEQFF; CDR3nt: TGCAGTGCTAGCGGGACCTCCTACAATGAGCAGTTCTTC
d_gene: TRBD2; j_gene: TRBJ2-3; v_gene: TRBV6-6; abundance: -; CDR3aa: CASSYSGLADSTDTQYF; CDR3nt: TGTGCCAGCAGTTACTCCGGACTAGCGGATAGCACAGATACGCAGTATTTT
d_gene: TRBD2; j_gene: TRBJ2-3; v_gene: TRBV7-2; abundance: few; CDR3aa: CASSPLAGGTDTQYF; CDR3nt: TGTGCCAGCAGCCCGCTAGCGGGAGGCACAGATACGCAGTATTTT
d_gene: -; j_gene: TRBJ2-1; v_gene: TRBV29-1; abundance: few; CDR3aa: CSVEDQGYNEQFF; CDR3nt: TGCAGCGTTGAAGATCAAGGGTACAATGAGCAGTTCTTC
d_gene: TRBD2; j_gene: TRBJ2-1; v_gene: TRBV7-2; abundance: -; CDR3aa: CASSRTSGSSYNEQFF; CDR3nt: TGTGCCAGCAGTCGGACTAGCGGGTCCTCCTACAATGAGCAGTTCTTC
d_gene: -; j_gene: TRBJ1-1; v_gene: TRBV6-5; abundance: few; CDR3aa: CATWQGLNTEAFF; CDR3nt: TGTGCCACCTGGCAGGGCCTGAACACTGAAGCTTTCTTT
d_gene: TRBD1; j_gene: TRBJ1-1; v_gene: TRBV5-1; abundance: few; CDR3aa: CASSLGDRDTEAFF; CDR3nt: TGCGCCAGCAGCTTGGGGGACAGGGACACTGAAGCTTTCTTT
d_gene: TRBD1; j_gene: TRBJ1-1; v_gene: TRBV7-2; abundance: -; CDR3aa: CASSLDLTGGIKAFF; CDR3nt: TGTGCCAGCAGCTTAGATTTGACAGGGGGAATCAAAGCTTTCTTT
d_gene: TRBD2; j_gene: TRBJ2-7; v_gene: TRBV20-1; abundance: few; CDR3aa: CSASSQERGSSYEQYF; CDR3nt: TGCAGTGCTAGTTCCCAGGAGCGGGGTTCCTCCTACGAGCAGTACTTC
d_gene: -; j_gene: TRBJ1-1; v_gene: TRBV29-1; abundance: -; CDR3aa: CSVDRGFNTEAFF; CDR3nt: TGCAGCGTTGACAGGGGTTTTAACACTGAAGCTTTCTTT
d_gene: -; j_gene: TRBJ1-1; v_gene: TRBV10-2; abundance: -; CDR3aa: CASSEQSRTEAFF; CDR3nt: TGCGCCAGCAGCGAACAAAGTAGAACTGAAGCTTTCTTT
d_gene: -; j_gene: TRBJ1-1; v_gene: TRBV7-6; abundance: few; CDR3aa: CASNPQGGGTEAFF; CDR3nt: TGTGCCAGCAATCCCCAGGGTGGCGGCACTGAAGCTTTCTTT
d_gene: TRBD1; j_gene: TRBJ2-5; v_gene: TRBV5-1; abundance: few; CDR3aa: CASSLASGTVQETQYF; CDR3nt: TGCGCCAGCAGCTTGGCTTCCGGGACAGTACAAGAGACCCAGTACTTC
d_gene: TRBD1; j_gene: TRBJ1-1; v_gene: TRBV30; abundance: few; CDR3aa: CAWRVGTANTEAFF; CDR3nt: TGTGCCTGGAGGGTGGGGACAGCTAACACTGAAGCTTTCTTT
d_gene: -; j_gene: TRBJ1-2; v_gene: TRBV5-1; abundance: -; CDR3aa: CASSSVNKRYGYTF; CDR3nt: TGCGCCAGCAGCTCCGTTAATAAACGCTATGGCTACACCTTC
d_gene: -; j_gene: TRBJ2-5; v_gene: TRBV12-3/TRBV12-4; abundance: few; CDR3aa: CASSSPGLGQETQYF; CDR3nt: TGTGCCAGCAGTTCACCGGGTCTCGGTCAAGAGACCCAGTACTTC
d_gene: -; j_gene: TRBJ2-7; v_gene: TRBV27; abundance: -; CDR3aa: CATKIAGTQYEQYF; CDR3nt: TGTGCCACCAAAATAGCCGGGACTCAGTACGAGCAGTACTTC
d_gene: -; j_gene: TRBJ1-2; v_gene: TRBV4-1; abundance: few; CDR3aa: CASSQDGAYGYTF; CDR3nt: TGCGCCAGCAGCCAAGATGGCGCGTATGGCTACACCTTC
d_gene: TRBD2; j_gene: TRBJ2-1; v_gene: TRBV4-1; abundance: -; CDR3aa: CASSQILAGVLLNEQFF; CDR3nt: TGCGCCAGCAGCCAGATACTAGCGGGAGTACTCCTGAATGAGCAGTTCTTC
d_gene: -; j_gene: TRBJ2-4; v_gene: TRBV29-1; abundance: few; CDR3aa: CSVEWGGENIQYF; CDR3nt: TGCAGCGTTGAATGGGGTGGGGAAAACATTCAGTACTTC